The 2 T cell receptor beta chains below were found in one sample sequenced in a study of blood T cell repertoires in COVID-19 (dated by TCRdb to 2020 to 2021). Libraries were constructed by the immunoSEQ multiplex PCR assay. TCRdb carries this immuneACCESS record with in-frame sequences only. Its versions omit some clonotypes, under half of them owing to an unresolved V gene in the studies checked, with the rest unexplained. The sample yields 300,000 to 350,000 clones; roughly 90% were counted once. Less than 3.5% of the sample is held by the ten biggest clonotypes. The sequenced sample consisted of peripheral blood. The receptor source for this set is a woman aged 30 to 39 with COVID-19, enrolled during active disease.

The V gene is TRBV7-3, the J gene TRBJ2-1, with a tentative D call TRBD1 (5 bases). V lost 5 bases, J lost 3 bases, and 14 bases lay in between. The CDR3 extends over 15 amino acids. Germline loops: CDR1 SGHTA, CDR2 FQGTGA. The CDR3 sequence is CASSQRGRGYNEQFF. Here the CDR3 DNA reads TGTGCCAGCAGCCAAAGGGGTAGAGGCTACAATGAGCAGTTCTTC.

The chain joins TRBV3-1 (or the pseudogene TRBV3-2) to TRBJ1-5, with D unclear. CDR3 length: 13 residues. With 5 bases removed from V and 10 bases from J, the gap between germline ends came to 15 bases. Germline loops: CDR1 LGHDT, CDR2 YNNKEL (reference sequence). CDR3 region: CASSSTRESPQHF. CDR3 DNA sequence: TGTGCCAGCAGCTCAACCCGGGAATCACCCCAGCATTTT.